The rows below give T cell receptor beta chains drawn from one sample of a study of blood T cell repertoires in COVID-19. Only in-frame clones appear in the TCRdb table, and some are missing; sequencing was by immunoSEQ multiplex PCR. The profile shows 65,000 to 70,000 clones, around 90% of them singletons. Sequencing was carried out using peripheral blood. All receptors come from an elderly woman with acute or convalescent COVID-19. The CDR3 runs from the conserved cysteine through the conserved F or W. The D gene is left open where the match is weak. Expanded clones are given a class, and other clones once, few, many or no size at all.

. TRBD2 TRBJ2-7 TRBV4-3 16 CASSQDHSGSFNEQYF TGCGCCAGCAGCCAAGATCATAGCGGGAGTTTTAACGAGCAGTACTTC
once . TRBJ2-7 TRBV5-5 13 CASSFLPSYEQYF TGTGCCAGCAGCTTCCTACCCTCCTACGAGCAGTACTTC
. . TRBJ2-1 TRBV11-1 14 CASSYAGSLDEQFF TGTGCCAGCAGCTACGCCGGGAGTCTGGATGAGCAGTTCTTC
. . TRBJ1-5 TRBV10-3 12 CAISGGGQPQHF TGTGCCATCAGTGGGGGGGGTCAGCCCCAGCATTTT
. TRBD2 TRBJ2-1 TRBV10-3 12 CAISDGGYEQFF TGTGCCATCAGTGACGGGGGGTATGAGCAGTTCTTC
. . TRBJ1-2 TRBV5-1 13 CASSRDILYGYTF TGCGCCAGCAGTCGGGACATTCTCTATGGCTACACCTTC
. . TRBJ2-1 TRBV15 14 CATSRDVQAHEQFF TGTGCCACCAGCAGAGATGTTCAGGCCCATGAGCAGTTCTTC
. TRBD1 TRBJ1-2 TRBV25-1 13 CASTETGALSYTF TGTGCCAGCACCGAGACAGGGGCACTCAGCTACACCTTC
once . TRBJ1-3 TRBV5-4 16 CASSLRGALSGNTIYF TGTGCCAGCAGCTTGCGGGGGGCCCTCTCTGGAAACACCATATATTTT
. TRBD1 TRBJ1-5 TRBV6-6 15 CASSSQGVQGQPQHF TGTGCCAGCAGTTCACAGGGGGTTCAGGGTCAGCCCCAGCATTTT
. TRBD1 TRBJ1-4 TRBV3-1/TRBV3-2 14 CASSLQGLGEKLFF TGTGCCAGCAGCCTACAGGGGTTAGGCGAAAAACTGTTTTTT
once . TRBJ1-5 TRBV28 18 CASTPSTLRTPESQPQHF TGTGCCAGCACCCCATCAACCCTTAGGACACCGGAGAGTCAGCCCCAGCATTTT
. TRBD1 TRBJ2-7 TRBV28 20 CASSLRWLRPGQDYSYEQYF TGTGCCAGCAGTTTAAGATGGCTCCGGCCGGGACAGGATTACTCCTACGAGCAGTACTTC
. TRBD2 TRBJ2-1 TRBV3-1/TRBV3-2 14 CASSQKGAGDEQFF TGTGCCAGCAGCCAAAAGGGAGCGGGAGATGAGCAGTTCTTC
. . TRBJ2-3 TRBV9 15 CASSRLLSSTDTQYF TGTGCCAGCAGCCGACTCCTTTCTAGCACAGATACGCAGTATTTT
. . TRBJ2-3 TRBV6-5 15 CASNRTPTSTDTQYF TGTGCCAGCAATCGGACACCTACTAGCACAGATACGCAGTATTTT
. . TRBJ2-2 TRBV29-1 14 CSVPQAGNTGELFF TGCAGCGTTCCCCAGGCAGGTAACACCGGGGAGCTGTTTTTT
. . TRBJ2-1 TRBV6-1 15 CASSEPQRLRDEQFF TGTGCCAGCAGTGAACCTCAAAGGCTCCGGGATGAGCAGTTCTTC